The text below deals with one TCR beta chain. The CDR3 extends over 15 amino acids. Germline V gene lookup returns CDR1 SGDLS and CDR2 YYNGEE. V was shortened by 0 bases and J by 6 bases, with 12 bases between the two germline ends. Method: immunoSEQ multiplex PCR; TCRdb's copy keeps in-frame clones and lacks some. The table includes 80,000 to 100,000 clones, roughly 89% detected once. The sample comes from a study of T cell responses to AZD1222 COVID-19 vaccine. This TCR was sampled from an adult in good health. V gene TRBV9 combines with J gene TRBJ1-4, with D perhaps matching TRBD1 (5 bases). Specimen: peripheral blood, collected on day 0 of MenACWY control vaccination. The CDR3 spells CASSVVGTPDEKLFF. DNA for the CDR3: TGTGCCAGCAGCGTAGTTGGGACCCCAGATGAAAAACTGTTTTTT.